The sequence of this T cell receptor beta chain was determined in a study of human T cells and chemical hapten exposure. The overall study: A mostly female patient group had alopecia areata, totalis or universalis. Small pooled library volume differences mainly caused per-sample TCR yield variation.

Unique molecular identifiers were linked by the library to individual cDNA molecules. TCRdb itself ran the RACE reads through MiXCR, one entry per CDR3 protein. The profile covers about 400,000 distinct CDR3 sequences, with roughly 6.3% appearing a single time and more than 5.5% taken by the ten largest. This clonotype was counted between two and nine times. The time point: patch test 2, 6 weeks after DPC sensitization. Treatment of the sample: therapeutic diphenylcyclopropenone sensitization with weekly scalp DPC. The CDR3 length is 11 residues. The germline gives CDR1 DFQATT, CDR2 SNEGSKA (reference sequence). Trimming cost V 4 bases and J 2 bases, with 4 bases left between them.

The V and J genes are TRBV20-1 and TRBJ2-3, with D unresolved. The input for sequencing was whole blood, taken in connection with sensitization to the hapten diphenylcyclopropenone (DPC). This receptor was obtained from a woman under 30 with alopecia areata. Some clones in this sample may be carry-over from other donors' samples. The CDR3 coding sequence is TGCAGTGCTACGATCACAGATACGCAGTATTTT. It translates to CSATITDTQYF.